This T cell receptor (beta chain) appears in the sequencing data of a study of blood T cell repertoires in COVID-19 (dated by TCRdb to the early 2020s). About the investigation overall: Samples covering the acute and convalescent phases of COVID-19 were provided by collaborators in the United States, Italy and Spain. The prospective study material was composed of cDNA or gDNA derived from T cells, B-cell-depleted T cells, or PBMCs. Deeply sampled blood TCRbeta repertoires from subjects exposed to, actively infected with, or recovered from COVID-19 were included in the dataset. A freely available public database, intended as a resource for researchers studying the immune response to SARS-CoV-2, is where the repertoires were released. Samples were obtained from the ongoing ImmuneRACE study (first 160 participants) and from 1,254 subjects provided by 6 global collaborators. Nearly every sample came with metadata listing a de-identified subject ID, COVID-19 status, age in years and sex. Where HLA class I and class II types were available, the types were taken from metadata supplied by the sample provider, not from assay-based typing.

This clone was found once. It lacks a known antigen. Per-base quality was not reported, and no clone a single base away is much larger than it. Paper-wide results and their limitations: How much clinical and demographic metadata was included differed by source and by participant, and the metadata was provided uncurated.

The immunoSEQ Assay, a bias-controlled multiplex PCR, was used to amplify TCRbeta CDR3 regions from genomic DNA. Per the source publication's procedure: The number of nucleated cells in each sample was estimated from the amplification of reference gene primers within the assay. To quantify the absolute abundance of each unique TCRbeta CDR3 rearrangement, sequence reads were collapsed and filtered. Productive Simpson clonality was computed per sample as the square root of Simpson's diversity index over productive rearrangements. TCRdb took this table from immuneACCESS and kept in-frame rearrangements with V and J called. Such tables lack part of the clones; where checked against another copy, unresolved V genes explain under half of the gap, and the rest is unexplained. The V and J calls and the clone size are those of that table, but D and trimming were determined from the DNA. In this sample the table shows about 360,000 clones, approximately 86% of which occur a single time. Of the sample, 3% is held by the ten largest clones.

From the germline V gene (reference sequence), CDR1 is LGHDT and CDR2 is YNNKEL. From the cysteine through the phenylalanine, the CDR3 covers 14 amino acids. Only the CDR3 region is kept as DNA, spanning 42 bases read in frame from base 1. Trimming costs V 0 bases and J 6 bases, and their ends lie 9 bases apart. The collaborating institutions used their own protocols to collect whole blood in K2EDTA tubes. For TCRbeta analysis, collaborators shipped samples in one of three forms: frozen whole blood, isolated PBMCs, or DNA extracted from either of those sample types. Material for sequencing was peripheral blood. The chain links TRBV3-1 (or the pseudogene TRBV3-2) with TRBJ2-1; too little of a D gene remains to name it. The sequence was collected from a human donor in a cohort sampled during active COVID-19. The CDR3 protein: CASSQDPVTNEQFF. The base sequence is TGTGCCAGCAGCCAAGACCCAGTTACCAATGAGCAGTTCTTC.